Presented here are 2 T cell receptor beta chains from one specimen sequenced in a study of blood T cell repertoires in COVID-19. Generated by immunoSEQ multiplex PCR, the TCRdb table keeps only in-frame clones and is missing some. Here the sample spans approximately 310,000 clones, roughly 85% being singletons. The sample comprised PBMCs or T cells enriched from blood (not recorded which). These TCRs come from a woman younger than 45 who had been exposed to COVID-19.

In its sample, this clone was seen a few times. The junction departs from the called germline gene at one end, perhaps through a read error. The rearrangement joins TRBV3-1 (or the pseudogene TRBV3-2) to TRBJ2-1, with 8 positions matching TRBD2. The germline gives CDR1 LGHDT, CDR2 YNNKEL (reference sequence). This CDR3 has 14 residues. The CDR3 DNA reads as TGTGCCAGCTGCCAAGCGGGAGTATACAATGAGCAGTTCTTC. Amino acids: CASCQAGVYNEQFF.

The chain combines TRBV20-1 with TRBJ2-1, with 9 bases identical to TRBD1. This CDR3 has 15 residues. V lost 3 bases, J lost 4 bases, and 7 bases stayed unmatched. CDR1 and CDR2 (germline): DFQATT, SNEGSKA (reference sequence). CDR3 DNA: TGCAGTGCTAGTTCGGGACAGGGATCATACAATGAGCAGTTCTTC. Its translation is CSASSGQGSYNEQFF.